Presented here are 19 T cell receptor beta chains from one specimen sequenced in a study of shared clonotypes between healthy human individuals. TCRdb keeps only in-frame clones here, not all; method: immunoSEQ multiplex PCR. This sample has about 980,000 clones, with less than 85% found just once. Material: memory CD4+ T cells sorted from blood. Subset denoted: CD45RA-negative fraction. The receptors here all came from a man between 18 and 35 years old in good health.

The chain recombines TRBV11-2 with TRBJ1-2; 7 bases line up with TRBD1. The germline gives CDR1 SGHAT, CDR2 FQNNGV. With V trimmed by 6 bases and J by 0 bases, 4 bases remained unmatched. This CDR3 is built from 14 residues. Written as DNA, the CDR3 is TGTGCCAGCAGGCGGGACAGAGCTAACTATGGCTACACCTTC. This gives the protein CASRRDRANYGYTF.

This clone was found a few times. The rearrangement joins TRBV7-9 to TRBJ1-1, with D perhaps matching TRBD1 (5 bases). V lost 6 bases to trimming and J lost 8 bases, with 16 bases between them. The germline V gene encodes CDR1 SEHNR and CDR2 FQNEAQ (reference sequence). The CDR3 has 13 amino acids. The CDR3 loop is CASSRGGSDEAFF. In DNA form, the CDR3 reads TGTGCCAGCAGTCGGGGGGGATCGGACGAAGCTTTCTTT.

The rearrangement links TRBV13 to TRBJ2-7; 11 bases are a match to TRBD2. The CDR3 is 14 amino acids. With 4 bases clipped from V and 7 bases from J, the junction kept 6 bases outside the gene matches. Per the germline V gene, CDR1 is PRHDT and CDR2 is FYEKMQ (reference sequence). The CDR3 protein is CASSSTSGRQEQYF. CDR3 bases: TGTGCCAGCAGCTCCACTAGCGGGAGACAAGAGCAGTACTTC. Full variable domain (missing parts from reference TRBV13 and TRBJ2-7): AAGVIQSPRHLIKEKRETATLKCYPIPRHDTVYWYQQGPGQDPQFLISFYEKMQSDKGSIPDRFSAQQFSDYHSELNMSSLELGDSALYFCASSSTSGRQEQYFGPGTRLTVT.

The chain uses TRBV4-1 and TRBJ1-2; the D is unclear. CDR1 and CDR2 from the germline V gene are MGHRA and YSYEKL. V lost 1 base to trimming and J lost 3 bases, with 12 bases between them. The length of the CDR3 is 15 residues. The CDR3: CASSQGSAAHYGYTF. The CDR3, as DNA: TGCGCCAGCAGCCAAGGAAGCGCAGCCCACTATGGCTACACCTTC.

The V and J genes are TRBV12-5 and TRBJ2-1; D not resolved. The CDR3 sequence is 12 residues long. Deletions cut 6 bases from V and 7 bases from J, with 10 bases between. The germline gives CDR1 LGHNT, CDR2 FRNRAP. DNA for the CDR3: TGTGCTAGTGGCCTCGGTTGGAATGAGCAGTTCTTC. Its translation is CASGLGWNEQFF.

The chain is built from TRBV5-6 and TRBJ2-2, with D perhaps TRBD1 or TRBD2 (6 bases each). Germline assignment: CDR1 SGHDT and CDR2 YYEEEE. The germline V and J ends were trimmed by 1 base and 4 bases, with 11 bases remaining between them. The CDR3 contains 15 residues. The CDR3 spells CASSLPGASTGELFF. The CDR3 DNA reads TGTGCCAGCAGCTTGCCGGGGGCGAGCACCGGGGAGCTGTTTTTT.

The CDR3 loop is CASSYSLTAYEQYF. In nucleotides, the CDR3 is TGTGCCAGCAGTTACTCATTGACGGCATACGAGCAGTACTTC. The chain is built from TRBV6-6 and TRBJ2-7; no clear D gene. From germline, CDR1 is MNHNY and CDR2 SVGAGI (reference sequence). The V end lost 0 bases, the J end lost 4 bases, and 10 bases lay between the germline ends. This CDR3 is 14 amino acids long.

In the case of this clone: One end of the junction fails to match germline, which may point to a read error. The V gene is TRBV7-7, the J gene TRBJ2-2; 7 positions match TRBD2. This CDR3 has 15 residues. Germline V gene sequence: CDR1 SSHAT, CDR2 FNYEAQ (reference sequence). The chain's CDR3 is CASTPYGGGGGELFF. The DNA of the CDR3 is TGTGCTAGCACCCCCTATGGCGGGGGTGGGGGGGAGCTGTTTTTT.

About this clone: This may come from a read error, since a much larger clone is one base off. Within the sample, other DNA sequences also encode this same CDR3. V usage is TRBV7-2 and J usage is TRBJ2-5, with D hard to call. Per the germline V gene, CDR1 is SGHTA and CDR2 is FQGNSA. This CDR3 contains 13 residues. The CDR3 region has the DNA TGTGCCAGCAGTTACCAGACCAAAGAGACCCAATACTTC. The encoded protein is CASSYQTKETQYF.

As for this clone: Additional DNA sequences in this sample encode the identical CDR3. CDR3 nucleotides: TGTGCCAGCAGTTACGTCGGTTCCACTGAAGCTTTCTTT. This translates into CASSYVGSTEAFF. The chain recombines TRBV6-6 with TRBJ1-1, with unresolved D. Germline V gene lookup returns CDR1 MNHNY and CDR2 SVGAGI (reference sequence). Trimming pared 2 bases from V and 4 bases from J, leaving 8 bases between. This CDR3 is 13 amino acids long.

The chain links TRBV5-4 to TRBJ2-3, with D tentatively TRBD2 (5 bases). CDR3 length equals 16 residues. V lost 1 base to trimming and J lost 6 bases, with 18 bases between them. Germline V CDR1 and CDR2: SGHNT, YYREEE (reference sequence). Here the CDR3 DNA reads TGTGCCAGCAGCTTGAGCCGGGGAGCGTCGGTGGATACGCAGTATTTT. It encodes CASSLSRGASVDTQYF.

DNA for the CDR3: TGCGCCAGCAGTCCCCGGGGACAGGGCTTCACCGGGGAGCTGTTTTTT. Protein sequence: CASSPRGQGFTGELFF. The chain combines TRBV5-1 with TRBJ2-2, with 9 bases identical to TRBD1. The CDR3 covers 16 residues. Germline V gene lookup returns CDR1 SGHRS and CDR2 YFSETQ. Trimming took 5 bases from V and 4 from J; bases not matched to a gene: 9. Full variable domain (missing parts from reference TRBV5-1 and TRBJ2-2): KAGVTQTPRYLIKTRGQQVTLSCSPISGHRSVSWYQQTPGQGLQFLFEYFSETQRNKGNFPGRFSGRQFSNSRSEMNVSTLELGDSALYLCASSPRGQGFTGELFFGEGSRLTVL.

The table lists this clone with a few counts. The V gene is TRBV18, the J gene TRBJ1-3; unclear D gene. CDR1 and CDR2 (germline): KGHSH, LQKENI. CDR3 size: 14 residues. Trimming stripped 2 bases from V and 2 bases from J, with 7 bases between. CDR3: CASSPSMTGNTIYF. The CDR3 nucleotides read TGTGCCAGCTCACCATCCATGACTGGAAACACCATATATTTT.

The chain links TRBV4-3 to TRBJ1-3, with D possibly TRBD1 on 6 matching bases. The CDR3 is 18 amino acids. Germline CDR1 reads LGHNA; CDR2 reads YSLEER. Trimming left V 0 bases short and J 0 bases short, with 15 bases between. The CDR3 sequence: CASSQEMAGAFSGNTIYF. The CDR3 nucleotides read TGCGCCAGCAGCCAAGAGATGGCAGGGGCGTTCTCTGGAAACACCATATATTTT.

The chain uses TRBV5-4 and TRBJ1-1; D perhaps matches TRBD1 (5 bases). This CDR3 spans 14 amino acids. In germline, CDR1 is SGHNT, CDR2 YYREEE (reference sequence). V lost 1 base and J 5 bases, leaving 12 bases between the germline ends. The CDR3 reads CASSLLVGETEAFF. CDR3 DNA: TGTGCCAGCAGCTTGTTGGTGGGGGAAACTGAAGCTTTCTTT.

The chain joins TRBV5-1 to TRBJ1-6; D possibly corresponds to TRBD1 (5 bases). V was trimmed by 4 bases and J by 7 bases, leaving 18 bases between them. The CDR3 totals 16 residues. Germline V gives CDR1 SGHRS, CDR2 YFSETQ. The CDR3 sequence is CASSQWSTGANSPLHF. CDR3 bases: TGCGCCAGCAGCCAATGGAGTACAGGTGCCAATTCACCCCTCCACTTT.

This chain uses TRBV18 with TRBJ1-1; D perhaps matches TRBD1 (5 bases). This CDR3 contains 13 residues. Trimming pared 5 bases from V and 0 bases from J, leaving 7 bases between. CDR1 and CDR2 (germline): KGHSH, LQKENI. In DNA form, the CDR3 reads TGTGCCAGCTCAGGGACTTTGAACACTGAAGCTTTCTTT. This encodes CASSGTLNTEAFF.

This chain joins TRBV19 and TRBJ2-1, with no clear D. Germline V gene data show CDR1 as LNHDA and CDR2 as SQIVND (reference sequence). V was clipped by 3 bases and J by 5 bases, with 8 bases between them. CDR3 length: 13 amino acids. CDR3: CASSMRQNNEQFF. For the CDR3, the DNA is TGTGCCAGTAGTATGCGCCAGAACAATGAGCAGTTCTTC.

The V gene is TRBV28, the J gene TRBJ1-1, with D possibly TRBD1 on 5 matching bases. Germline assignment: CDR1 MDHEN and CDR2 SYDVKM. V was shortened by 6 bases and J by 0 bases, with 11 bases between the two germline ends. This CDR3 is 14 amino acids long. CDR3 sequence reads: CASRLRVVNTEAFF. The CDR3 nucleotides are TGTGCCAGCAGACTCAGGGTGGTGAACACTGAAGCTTTCTTT. Full variable domain (missing parts from reference TRBV28 and TRBJ1-1): DVKVTQSSRYLVKRTGEKVFLECVQDMDHENMFWYRQDPGLGLRLIYFSYDVKMKEKGDIPEGYSVSREKKERFSLILESASTNQTSMYLCASRLRVVNTEAFFGQGTRLTVV.